Below are 18 T cell receptor beta chains sequenced from a single sample in a study of T cells in Graves' hyperthyroidism and ophthalmopathy. The TCR beta CDR3 regions underwent amplification using RNA transcripts as the source. In the first-round RT-PCR of the TCR CDR3, the HTBI primer set was used. TCRdb called the multiplex PCR reads again in MiXCR, with one record for every CDR3 protein. Among hundreds of thousands of distinct CDR3 sequences listed, just under 45% were seen once. The sample consisted of peripheral blood or thyroid tissue (not recorded which). These receptors were taken from an adult man with Graves' disease, either hyperthyroidism or ophthalmopathy (not recorded which).

The chain combines TRBV3-1 with TRBJ1-6; 7 bases agree with TRBD1. Germline V gene sequence: CDR1 LGHDT, CDR2 YNNKEL (reference sequence). The CDR3 is 18 residues long. With V trimmed by 5 bases and J by 6 bases, 16 bases remained unmatched. As DNA, the CDR3 is TGTGCCAGCAGCGAAGGGACAGCTAGATCAATTTCTAATTCACCCCTCCACTTT. Translated, it gives CASSEGTARSISNSPLHF.

In regard to this clonotype: The missing conserved phenylalanine or tryptophan at the end of this CDR3 makes a read error likely. V usage is TRBV12-3 or TRBV12-4 and J usage is TRBJ1-6, with unresolved D. This CDR3 is 13 amino acids long. Between the trimmed V and J ends, which lost 6 bases and 7 bases, there was a span of 10 bases. In nucleotides, the CDR3 is TGTGCCAGCAGCCCCAACAGAAATTCACCCCTCCACCTT. Encoded protein: CASSPNRNSPLHL.

The genes are TRBV6-5 and TRBJ1-6; 9 positions match TRBD1. CDR1 and CDR2 (germline): MNHEY, SVGAGI. This CDR3 contains 15 residues. J lost 13 bases, V lost 2 bases, and 9 bases had no gene match. The CDR3 loop is CASSYPGQGSSPLHF. CDR3 DNA sequence: TGTGCCAGCAGTTACCCCGGACAGGGGAGCTCGCCCCTCCACTTT.

This clonotype was recorded at least ten times. The rearrangement uses TRBV20-1 and TRBJ2-7; D possibly corresponds to TRBD2 (5 bases). Trimming removed 1 base from V and 4 bases from J, with 11 bases in between. This CDR3 contains 13 residues. Germline CDR1 reads DFQATT; CDR2 reads SNEGSKA (reference sequence). Written as DNA, the CDR3 is TGCAGTGCTAGAGGGATGGAGGAGTACGAGCAGTACTTC. Encoded protein: CSARGMEEYEQYF.

The chain joins TRBV2 to TRBJ2-7; unclear D gene. Germline V lookup: CDR1 SNHLY, CDR2 FYNNEI. The CDR3 has 15 amino acids. V lost 6 bases and J lost 4, with 19 bases in between. For the CDR3, the DNA is TGTGCCAGCAGCCAAGTAGATGACAAAGCGTACGAGCAGTACTTC. It encodes CASSQVDDKAYEQYF. Looking up the rest from reference TRBV2 and TRBJ2-7 gives the full variable domain: EPEVTQTPSHQVTQMGQEVILRCVPISNHLYFYWYRQILGQKVEFLVSFYNNEISEKSEIFDDQFSVERPDGSNFTLKIRSTKLEDSAMYFCASSQVDDKAYEQYFGPGTRLTVT.

About this clonotype: As the CDR3 is not closed by the conserved phenylalanine or tryptophan, this likely results from a read error. Because the CDR3's place on the DNA is in doubt, the DNA is left out and the CDR3 is given as listed by TCRdb. The V gene is TRBV29-1, the J gene TRBJ2-5; whether TRBD2, the table's D call, matches the DNA was not checked. The germline V gene has CDR1 SQVTM and CDR2 ANQGSEA. The CDR3 length equals 8 residues, ends included. The chain's CDR3 is CSVGRVGV.

This clonotype was seen at least ten times. The V gene is TRBV7-9, the J gene TRBJ1-6; 8 bases fit TRBD1. Per germline, CDR1 SEHNR and CDR2 FQNEAQ (reference sequence). The junction had 5 bases not matched to a gene; V was cut back by 5 bases and J by 5 bases. The CDR3 spans 15 residues. The CDR3 reads CASSLTQGDNSPLHF. The CDR3 region has the DNA TGTGCCAGCAGCCTGACACAGGGGGATAATTCACCCCTCCACTTT.

V gene TRBV5-1 combines with J gene TRBJ2-2; D may match TRBD1 or TRBD2 (5 bases each). The V gene lost 4 bases and the J gene lost 1 base, with 11 bases spanning the gap. The CDR3 consists of 15 residues. Germline CDR1 reads SGHRS; CDR2 reads YFSETQ. The CDR3 loop is CASSPGTVNTGELFF. The DNA of the CDR3 is TGCGCCAGCAGCCCCGGGACGGTGAACACCGGGGAGCTGTTTTTT.

This clonotype was observed many times. The chain links TRBV25-1 to TRBJ1-2, with TRBD1 as a possible D gene (5 bases). Trimming stripped 2 bases from V and 1 base from J, with 8 bases between. Germline V CDR1 and CDR2: MGHDK, SYGVNS. The CDR3 runs to 14 residues. Here the CDR3 DNA reads TGTGCCAGCAGTGAAGCTGGGGGTAACTATGGCTACACCTTC. Protein: CASSEAGGNYGYTF.

This clonotype was observed a few times. The gene calls are TRBV20-1 and TRBJ1-5; D is unresolved. Germline V lookup: CDR1 DFQATT, CDR2 SNEGSKA (reference sequence). The CDR3 consists of 12 residues. V lost 2 bases and J 6 bases, leaving 8 bases between the germline ends. CDR3 loop: CSARRRFQPQHF. The CDR3 coding sequence is TGCAGTGCTAGACGTAGGTTTCAGCCCCAGCATTTT.

The count of this clonotype is one. This sequence joins TRBV7-2 and TRBJ1-6; a possible D gene is TRBD1 (5 bases). The length of the CDR3 is 13 residues. Germline CDR1 SGHTA, CDR2 FQGNSA. The CDR3 spells CVGSFRVDSPLHF. DNA of the CDR3: TGTGTCGGCAGCTTCAGGGTGGATTCACCCCTCCACTTT.

This clonotype was found many times. The chain employs TRBV7-9 and TRBJ1-1; no reliable D call. Trimming stripped 1 base from V and 0 bases from J, with 9 bases between. Germline CDR1 and CDR2: SEHNR and FQNEAQ (reference sequence). The length of the CDR3 is 15 residues. DNA for the CDR3: TGTGCCAGCAGCTTAGATCGGGGATTGAACACTGAAGCTTTCTTT. This encodes CASSLDRGLNTEAFF.

In its sample, this clonotype was seen a few times. The rearrangement uses TRBV14 and TRBJ2-2; D is possibly TRBD1 (6 bases). Per the germline V gene, CDR1 is SGHDN and CDR2 is FVKESK. The CDR3 runs 15 residues. V lost 4 bases and J lost 5, with 14 bases in between. The CDR3 DNA sequence: TGTGCCAGCAGCCGCACAGGGCGATTAACCGGGGAGCTGTTTTTT. The encoded protein is CASSRTGRLTGELFF.

The chain links TRBV29-1 to TRBJ1-6; possible D gene TRBD1, 5 bases. The V gene's germline CDR1 is SQVTM and CDR2 ANQGSEA. Trimming shortened V by 8 bases and J by 8 bases, and 13 bases separated the two germline ends. The CDR3 has 12 amino acids. CDR3 DNA: TGCAGCTCCGGCAGGGAGTATTCACCCCTCCACTTT. Translation gives CSSGREYSPLHF.

The chain joins TRBV20-1 to TRBJ2-5, with D possibly TRBD2 on 5 matching bases. CDR1 and CDR2 from the germline V gene are DFQATT and SNEGSKA (reference sequence). CDR3 length equals 12 residues. Trimming stripped 3 bases from V and 5 bases from J, with 10 bases between. The CDR3 reads CSASGMGETQYF. For the CDR3, the DNA is TGCAGTGCTAGCGGGATGGGGGAGACCCAGTACTTC.

The CDR3 coding sequence is TGTGCCAGCAGCGTAGACAGGCTCCCAGGGGCTTTCTTT. It specifies CASSVDRLPGAFF. The rearrangement joins TRBV7-8 to TRBJ1-1, with D perhaps TRBD1 (6 bases). The CDR3 contains 13 residues. Germline loops: CDR1 SGHVS, CDR2 FQNEAQ. Deletions cut 5 bases from V and 11 bases from J, with 18 bases between.

J is TRBJ2-7 and V is TRBV9; 11 bases line up with TRBD2. Germline CDR1 reads SGDLS; CDR2 reads YYNGEE. J lost 6 bases, V lost 3 bases, and 8 bases had no gene match. The CDR3 length is 15 residues. The CDR3 DNA follows: TGTGCCAGCAGCGACACTAGCGGGAGAGGGGTCGAGCAGTACTTC. This codes for CASSDTSGRGVEQYF.

This clonotype was seen only a few times. The chain carries TRBV2 and TRBJ1-6, with D perhaps matching TRBD1 (5 bases). The CDR3 has 16 amino acids. With 2 bases removed from V and 5 bases from J, the gap between germline ends came to 13 bases. Germline CDR1 reads SNHLY; CDR2 reads FYNNEI. The CDR3 DNA is TGTGCCAGCAGTGAAAATGCCCAGGGAAATAATTCACCCCTCCACTTT. Translating it yields CASSENAQGNNSPLHF. Together with reference TRBV2 and TRBJ1-6, the CDR3 gives the full variable domain: EPEVTQTPSHQVTQMGQEVILRCVPISNHLYFYWYRQILGQKVEFLVSFYNNEISEKSEIFDDQFSVERPDGSNFTLKIRSTKLEDSAMYFCASSENAQGNNSPLHFGNGTRLTVT.